Listed here are 25 T cell receptor beta chains from one sample, sequenced in a study of shared clonotypes between healthy human individuals. TCRdb keeps only in-frame clones here, not all; method: immunoSEQ multiplex PCR. The table lists about 600,000 clones, about 96% of them singletons. The sample consisted of naive CD4+ T cells sorted from blood. Subset here: CD45RA+ positively selected. These receptors came from a woman aged 30 to 39 in good health.

The genes are TRBV9 and TRBJ1-2, with a tentative D call TRBD1 (5 bases). CDR1 SGDLS and CDR2 YYNGEE come from the germline V gene. The V gene lost 4 bases and the J gene lost 4 bases, with 11 bases spanning the gap. This CDR3 has 13 residues. This CDR3 reads CASSPRQSYGYTF. CDR3 nucleotides: TGTGCCAGCAGCCCCCGACAGTCCTATGGCTACACCTTC.

This clone appeared once. V gene TRBV5-1 combines with J gene TRBJ2-1; D is ambiguous. The germline V gene encodes CDR1 SGHRS and CDR2 YFSETQ. V was clipped by 0 bases and J by 0 bases, with 7 bases between them. This CDR3 has 15 amino acids. The CDR3 DNA is TGCGCCAGCAGCTTGGCGACAAGCTCCTACAATGAGCAGTTCTTC. Its translation: CASSLATSSYNEQFF.

This chain uses TRBV5-1 with TRBJ1-3; D gene uncertain. Germline V gene data show CDR1 as SGHRS and CDR2 as YFSETQ. CDR3 length equals 13 residues. Trimming cost V 7 bases and J 2 bases, with 10 bases left between them. Here the CDR3 DNA reads TGCGCCAGCTCACAGTCCCCTGGAAACACCATATATTTT. It is translated as CASSQSPGNTIYF.

The chain recombines TRBV4-1 with TRBJ2-5, with D maybe TRBD1 (7 bases). The end of the DNA aligns better with TRBJ2-7, so the J call may be wrong. CDR3 length: 14 amino acids. Germline V lookup: CDR1 MGHRA, CDR2 YSYEKL. The CDR3 loop reads CASSQIQGGYEQYF. CDR3 in DNA: TGCGCCAGCAGCCAAATCCAGGGGGGCTACGAGCAGTACTTC.

V is TRBV9 and J is TRBJ1-1, with 10 bases matching TRBD1. The CDR3 spans 17 residues. With 0 bases clipped from V and 6 bases from J, the junction kept 11 bases outside the gene matches. Per the germline V gene, CDR1 is SGDLS and CDR2 is YYNGEE. The CDR3 sequence: CASSVARDRGKRAEAFF. Written as DNA, the CDR3 is TGTGCCAGCAGCGTAGCACGGGACAGGGGAAAACGAGCTGAAGCTTTCTTT.

This clone has a single count. This chain links TRBV29-1 with TRBJ2-5; possible D gene TRBD1, 5 bases. The CDR3 length is 14 residues. Trimming shortened V by 3 bases and J by 2 bases, and 13 bases separated the two germline ends. Germline V gene sequence: CDR1 SQVTM, CDR2 ANQGSEA. CDR3 amino acids: CSVDSTALQETQYF. CDR3 coding DNA: TGCAGCGTTGACTCGACAGCGCTTCAAGAGACCCAGTACTTC.

The chain combines TRBV6-5 with TRBJ1-2; 8 bases agree with TRBD1. The CDR3 length is 13 residues. The V gene end was trimmed by 6 bases and the J gene end by 7 bases; junction bases not matched to a gene: 7. Germline assignment: CDR1 MNHEY and CDR2 SVGAGI. Here the CDR3 DNA reads TGTGCCAGCAGGCCTCAGGGGGCGGGTGGCTACACCTTC. Translation: CASRPQGAGGYTF.

V and J are TRBV10-3 and TRBJ1-4, with D possibly being TRBD1 (5 bases). The CDR3 has 13 residues. The V end was cut by 0 bases, the J end by 7 bases, with 6 bases between. The V gene's germline CDR1 is ENHRY and CDR2 SYGVKD. The CDR3 nucleotides read TGTGCCATCAGTGAGTCAGGGGTTGAAAAACTGTTTTTT. This sequence encodes CAISESGVEKLFF.

The rearrangement joins TRBV28 to TRBJ2-5; TRBD1 matches at 11 bases. The J call is doubtful: the DNA matches TRBJ2-7 better. The germline V gene encodes CDR1 MDHEN and CDR2 SYDVKM. The CDR3 is made up of 14 amino acids. The CDR3 DNA follows: TGTGCCAGCAGTGGACAGGGGGCGTCCTACGAGCAGTACTTC. As protein: CASSGQGASYEQYF.

The chain recombines TRBV7-2 with TRBJ2-2; 8 bases are a match to TRBD1. The CDR3 runs to 14 residues. V shed 5 bases, J shed 4 bases, and the junction held 3 bases outside the gene matches. Germline lookup yields CDR1 SGHTA and CDR2 FQGNSA. CDR3 protein: CASSRQGTTGELFF. The CDR3 DNA reads TGTGCCAGCAGCCGACAGGGGACCACCGGGGAGCTGTTTTTT.

V gene TRBV7-9 combines with J gene TRBJ1-1; D gene unclear. Germline CDR1 SEHNR, CDR2 FQNEAQ (reference sequence). CDR3 length equals 13 residues. Trimming removed 4 bases at V and 11 bases at J, with 17 bases between. As DNA, the CDR3 is TGTGCCAGCAGCTCCAAATACGAGAGCAGGGCTTTCTTT. Protein: CASSSKYESRAFF.

V gene TRBV18 combines with J gene TRBJ1-5, with D hard to call. The germline gives CDR1 KGHSH, CDR2 LQKENI. The V and J ends lost 3 bases and 3 bases respectively, with 15 bases between them. CDR3 length equals 16 residues. The CDR3 here is CASSPQSQNNNQPQHF. The CDR3 DNA sequence: TGTGCCAGCTCACCTCAGAGTCAGAATAACAATCAGCCCCAGCATTTT.

The chain recombines TRBV5-1 with TRBJ2-7, with D tentatively TRBD2 (5 bases). The CDR3 sequence is 14 residues long. V shed 2 bases and J shed 2 bases, with 11 bases lying between them. Germline CDR1 SGHRS, CDR2 YFSETQ. This CDR3 reads CASSLADSTYEQYF. The CDR3 DNA is TGCGCCAGCAGCTTAGCGGATAGCACCTACGAGCAGTACTTC. The full variable domain, in which reference TRBV5-1 and TRBJ2-7 provide the parts outside the CDR3, is KAGVTQTPRYLIKTRGQQVTLSCSPISGHRSVSWYQQTPGQGLQFLFEYFSETQRNKGNFPGRFSGRQFSNSRSEMNVSTLELGDSALYLCASSLADSTYEQYFGPGTRLTVT.

The chain joins TRBV7-9 to TRBJ2-7, with unresolved D. Trimming removed 5 bases at V and 5 bases at J, with 13 bases between. Germline V gene data show CDR1 as SEHNR and CDR2 as FQNEAQ (reference sequence). This CDR3 region has 13 residues. The CDR3 coding sequence is TGTGCCAGCAGCCCTTCACCCAGGCACGAGCAGTACTTC. As protein: CASSPSPRHEQYF.

This clone was detected only once. Other nucleotide sequences in the sample specify the same CDR3. The V gene is TRBV18, the J gene TRBJ2-5; perhaps TRBD2 as D (6 bases). The V end lost 3 bases, the J end lost 3 bases, and 8 bases lay between the germline ends. CDR1 is KGHSH, CDR2 LQKENI, per germline. The CDR3 contains 13 residues. The CDR3 spells CASSPGLKETQYF. CDR3 nucleotide sequence: TGTGCCAGCTCACCTGGACTAAAAGAGACCCAGTACTTC. Variable domain in full (rest from reference TRBV18 and TRBJ2-5): NAGVMQNPRHLVRRRGQEARLRCSPMKGHSHVYWYRQLPEEGLKFMVYLQKENIIDESGMPKERFSAEFPKEGPSILRIQQVVRGDSAAYFCASSPGLKETQYFGPGTRLLVL.

The chain is built from TRBV4-2 and TRBJ2-1; no definite D call. V shed 0 bases and J shed 4 bases, with 10 bases lying between them. This CDR3 is built from 15 residues. The germline V gene encodes CDR1 LGHNA and CDR2 YNFKEQ. The CDR3 spells CASSQDPGEYNEQFF. Here the CDR3 DNA reads TGTGCCAGCAGCCAAGATCCGGGCGAATACAATGAGCAGTTCTTC.

J is TRBJ2-1 and V is TRBV19; possibly TRBD1 for D (5 bases). Germline V gives CDR1 LNHDA, CDR2 SQIVND (reference sequence). Trimming left V 7 bases short and J 5 bases short, with 15 bases between. This CDR3 is built from 14 residues. Here the CDR3 reads CASTSPVGHNEQFF. The CDR3, as DNA: TGTGCCAGTACCTCCCCCGTGGGGCACAATGAGCAGTTCTTC.

V usage is TRBV5-1 and J usage is TRBJ2-2; 14 bases are a match to TRBD2. Germline CDR1 is SGHRS and CDR2 is YFSETQ. V shed 4 bases and J 4 bases; nucleotides not matched to a gene: 3. The CDR3 totals 16 residues. The CDR3 DNA sequence: TGCGCCAGCAGCGGGGGACTAGCGGGAGCCACCGGGGAGCTGTTTTTT. Translation: CASSGGLAGATGELFF.

The chain has TRBV5-6 and TRBJ2-5, with TRBD1 matching 9 bases. The germline CDR1 and CDR2 sequences are SGHDT and YYEEEE. V lost 2 bases to trimming and J lost 5 bases; unmatched junction nucleotides: 7. The length of the CDR3 is 15 residues. CDR3 coding DNA: TGTGCCAGCAGCTTTAAGACAGGGGGTGGCGAGACCCAGTACTTC. Amino acid sequence: CASSFKTGGGETQYF.

The V gene is TRBV7-9, the J gene TRBJ1-1; D is undetermined. The CDR3 is 13 amino acids. Trimming cost V 2 bases and J 4 bases, with 8 bases left between them. The germline V gene has CDR1 SEHNR and CDR2 FQNEAQ (reference sequence). CDR3 DNA: TGTGCCAGCAGCTTAAATACAGCCACTGAAGCTTTCTTT. The encoded protein is CASSLNTATEAFF.

V and J are TRBV28 and TRBJ2-2; D is unresolved. Germline CDR1 MDHEN, CDR2 SYDVKM. Trimming shortened V by 8 bases and J by 0 bases, and 7 bases separated the two germline ends. The CDR3 has 13 amino acids. The CDR3 sequence: CASESSNTGELFF. CDR3 DNA: TGTGCCAGCGAATCATCGAACACCGGGGAGCTGTTTTTT.

This chain uses TRBV2 with TRBJ1-1; possible D gene TRBD1, 6 bases. V was pared by 9 bases and J by 3 bases, with 14 bases between. The CDR3 consists of 13 residues. Germline V gene data show CDR1 as SNHLY and CDR2 as FYNNEI. The CDR3 here is CARVGGHDTEAFF. The CDR3 nucleotides read TGTGCCAGAGTCGGGGGGCACGACACTGAAGCTTTCTTT.

V usage is TRBV19 and J usage is TRBJ1-1; D gene ambiguous. Trimming took off 4 bases at V and 0 bases at J, with 15 bases between the two ends. The length of the CDR3 is 16 residues. Germline lookup yields CDR1 LNHDA and CDR2 SQIVND (reference sequence). CDR3: CASSTLQGPMNTEAFF. The DNA of the CDR3 is TGTGCCAGTAGTACCCTTCAAGGACCCATGAACACTGAAGCTTTCTTT.

The CDR3 protein is CASSLGDRVDEQYF. Here the CDR3 DNA reads TGTGCCAGCAGTTTAGGGGACAGGGTGGACGAGCAGTACTTC. The rearrangement links TRBV28 to TRBJ2-7; 9 nucleotides line up with TRBD1. The V and J ends lost 2 bases and 5 bases, in that order; junction bases with no gene match: 4. CDR3 length: 14 amino acids. CDR1 MDHEN and CDR2 SYDVKM come from the germline V gene.

DNA for the CDR3: TGTGCCAGCAGTTACCATTCGCGGGGTCACACTGAAGCTTTCTTT. Its protein product is CASSYHSRGHTEAFF. V and J are TRBV6-5 and TRBJ1-1; D is unresolved. The germline V and J ends were trimmed by 2 bases and 3 bases, with 13 bases remaining between them. The CDR3 extends over 15 amino acids. Germline V gene data show CDR1 as MNHEY and CDR2 as SVGAGI.